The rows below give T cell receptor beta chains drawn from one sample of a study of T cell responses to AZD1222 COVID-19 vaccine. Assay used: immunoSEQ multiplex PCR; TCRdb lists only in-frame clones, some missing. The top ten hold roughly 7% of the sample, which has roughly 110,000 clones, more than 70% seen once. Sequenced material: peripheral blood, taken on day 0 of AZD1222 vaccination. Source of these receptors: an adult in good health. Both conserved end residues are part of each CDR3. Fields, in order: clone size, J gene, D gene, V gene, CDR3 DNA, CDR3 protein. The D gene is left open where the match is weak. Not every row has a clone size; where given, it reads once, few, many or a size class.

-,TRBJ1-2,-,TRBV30,TGTGCCTGGGATACGAACAGGGCTGGCTACACCTTC,CAWDTNRAGYTF
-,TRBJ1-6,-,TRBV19,TGTGCCAGTGGGGGCGGACCGGGATCACCCCTCCACTTT,CASGGGPGSPLHF
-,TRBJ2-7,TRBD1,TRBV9,TGTGCCAGCAGCGCAGGGTCCGGGACAGGGAACTCCTACGAGCAGTACTTC,CASSAGSGTGNSYEQYF
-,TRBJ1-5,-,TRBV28,TGTGCCAGCAGTTTATCAGGGACTAGAGCCCAGCATTTT,CASSLSGTRAQHF
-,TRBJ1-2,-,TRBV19,TGTGCCAGTAGTATAGGAGGGGTACAGAGCAACTATGGCTACACCTTC,CASSIGGVQSNYGYTF
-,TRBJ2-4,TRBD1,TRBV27,TGTGCCAGCAGTTTCAGGACAGGGAATGATTTAGCCAAAAACATTCAGTACTTC,CASSFRTGNDLAKNIQYF
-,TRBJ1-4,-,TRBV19,TGTGCCAGTAGTCCAACGACAGGAGGAGCAACTAATGAAAAACTGTTTTTT,CASSPTTGGATNEKLFF
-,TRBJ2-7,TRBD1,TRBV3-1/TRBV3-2,TGTGCCAGCAGCCTTGGGACAGGGTCAAACGAGCAGTACTTC,CASSLGTGSNEQYF
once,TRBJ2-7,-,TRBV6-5,TGTGCCAGCAGTTTCTACGAGCAGTACTTC,CASSFYEQYF
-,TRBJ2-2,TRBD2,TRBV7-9,TGTGCCAGCAGCTTCCTAGCGGGAGGGCCGACCGGGGAGCTGTTTTTT,CASSFLAGGPTGELFF
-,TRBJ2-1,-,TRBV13,TGTGCCAGCAGCTTAGAGGTAGTGCGGGCTCAGAACAATGAGCAGTTCTTC,CASSLEVVRAQNNEQFF
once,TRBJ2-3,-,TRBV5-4,TGTGCCAGCAGCTTGGGCGGACTCCGGCAGGGCACAGATACGCAGTATTTT,CASSLGGLRQGTDTQYF
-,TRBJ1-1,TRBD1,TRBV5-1,TGCGCCAGCAGCTTGGGGGGACAGTTGAACACTGAAGCTTTCTTT,CASSLGGQLNTEAFF
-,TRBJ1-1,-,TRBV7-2,TGTGCCAGCAGCTTAATTACGGCGGGGGGGCGCGGTGCTTTCTTT,CASSLITAGGRGAFF
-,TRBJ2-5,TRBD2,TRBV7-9,TGTGCCAGCAGCGAAAGGACTAGCGGGAGGGCCAGGATTTACTTC,CASSERTSGRARIYF
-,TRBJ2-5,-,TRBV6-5,TGTGCCAGCAGTTACTCGACAAGGTCCCAAGAGACCCAGTACTTC,CASSYSTRSQETQYF
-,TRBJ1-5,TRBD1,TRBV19,TGTGCCAGTAGGACGGGACAGTCCTCGAATCAGCCCCAGCATTTT,CASRTGQSSNQPQHF
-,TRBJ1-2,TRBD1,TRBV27,TGTGCCAGCAGTTTGAGGGGGGGACAGGGGAATATCTATGGCTACACCTTC,CASSLRGGQGNIYGYTF
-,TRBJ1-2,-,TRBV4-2,TGTGCCAGCAGCCAAGAGGGATACAGGGATGGCTACACCTTC,CASSQEGYRDGYTF
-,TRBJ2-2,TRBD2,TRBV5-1,TGCGCCAGCAGCCCGGGGGGACTCTGGGACGGGGAGCTGTTTTTT,CASSPGGLWDGELFF
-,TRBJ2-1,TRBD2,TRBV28,TGTGCCAGCAGCCACGGGCTAGCGGGACAGTTCTTC,CASSHGLAGQFF
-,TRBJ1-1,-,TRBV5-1,TGCGCCAGCAGCTTGAAAGGGTTTTCCACTGAAGCTTTCTTT,CASSLKGFSTEAFF
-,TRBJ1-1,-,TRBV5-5,TGTGCCAGCAGCCTAGGAACAGGGTGGTGGACTGAAGCTTTCTTT,CASSLGTGWWTEAFF
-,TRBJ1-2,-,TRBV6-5,TGTGCCAGCAGCATCAGGGTCTATGGCTACACCTTC,CASSIRVYGYTF
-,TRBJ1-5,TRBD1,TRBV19,TGTGCCAGTACCCGACAGGGAGGTTTGAGCAATCAGCCCCAGCATTTT,CASTRQGGLSNQPQHF
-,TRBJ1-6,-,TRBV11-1,TGTGCCAGCAGCTTACTGGGATATTCACCCCTCCACTTT,CASSLLGYSPLHF
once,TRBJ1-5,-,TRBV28,TGTGCCAGCAGTTCGTGGGGGGGAGGTCAGCCCCAGCATTTT,CASSSWGGGQPQHF
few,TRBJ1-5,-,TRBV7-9,TGTGCCAGCAGCTTCTCCGGGACGGGTAATCAGCCCCAGCATTTT,CASSFSGTGNQPQHF
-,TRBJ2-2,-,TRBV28,TGTGCCAGCAGCCCGGGGCCCGGGGAGCTGTTTTTT,CASSPGPGELFF
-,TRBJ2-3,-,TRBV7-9,TGTGCCAGCAGCTTAGCCCTCGTCCCCTCAGATACGCAGTATTTT,CASSLALVPSDTQYF
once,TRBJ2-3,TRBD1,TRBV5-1,TGCGCCAGCAGCCCAGGGACAGGGGGCACAGATACGCAGTATTTT,CASSPGTGGTDTQYF
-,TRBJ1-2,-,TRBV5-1,TGCGCCAGCAGCTTGGCAGACAATTCTAACTATGGCTACACCTTC,CASSLADNSNYGYTF
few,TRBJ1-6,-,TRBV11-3,TGTGCCAGCAGCCCGTTGGGGGGACGATCACCCCTCCACTTT,CASSPLGGRSPLHF
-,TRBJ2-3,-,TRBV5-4,TGTGCCAGCAGACCACAGGTGGCGGGCTTAACAGATACGCAGTATTTT,CASRPQVAGLTDTQYF
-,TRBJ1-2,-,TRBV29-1,TGCAGCGTTGAAGTTCAGCGGGATGGCTACACCTTC,CSVEVQRDGYTF
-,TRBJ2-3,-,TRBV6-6,TGTGCCAGCAGATCGACAGCCACAGATACGCAGTATTTT,CASRSTATDTQYF
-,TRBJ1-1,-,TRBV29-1,TGCAGCGTCCAACAAAAGGGGGGACGGGGCGGGAACACTGAAGCTTTCTTT,CSVQQKGGRGGNTEAFF
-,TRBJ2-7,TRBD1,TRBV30,TGTGCCTGGAGTAGATCCATAACCGGGACAGGGGGATCCTACGAGCAGTACTTC,CAWSRSITGTGGSYEQYF
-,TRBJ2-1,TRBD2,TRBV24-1,TGTGCCACCAGTGATTTGTCAGCGGGAGTCTACAATGAGCAGTTCTTC,CATSDLSAGVYNEQFF
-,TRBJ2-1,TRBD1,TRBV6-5,TGTGCCAGCAGGATCGGGACAGGGGGCTGGAATGAGCAGTTCTTC,CASRIGTGGWNEQFF
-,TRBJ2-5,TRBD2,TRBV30,TGTGCCTGGGAAAATCTAGCGGGAGGACGTGAGACCCAGTACTTC,CAWENLAGGRETQYF
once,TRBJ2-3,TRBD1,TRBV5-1,TGCGCCAGCAGCTTGGCAGACAGGGAAACAGATACGCAGTATTTT,CASSLADRETDTQYF
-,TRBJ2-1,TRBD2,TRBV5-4,TGTGCCAGCAGCTTGGCTCTAGCGGGAAATGAGCAGTTCTTC,CASSLALAGNEQFF
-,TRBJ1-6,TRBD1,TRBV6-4,TGTGCCAGCAGCCCCGGGACAGGGGGTCTGGCCCTCCACTTT,CASSPGTGGLALHF